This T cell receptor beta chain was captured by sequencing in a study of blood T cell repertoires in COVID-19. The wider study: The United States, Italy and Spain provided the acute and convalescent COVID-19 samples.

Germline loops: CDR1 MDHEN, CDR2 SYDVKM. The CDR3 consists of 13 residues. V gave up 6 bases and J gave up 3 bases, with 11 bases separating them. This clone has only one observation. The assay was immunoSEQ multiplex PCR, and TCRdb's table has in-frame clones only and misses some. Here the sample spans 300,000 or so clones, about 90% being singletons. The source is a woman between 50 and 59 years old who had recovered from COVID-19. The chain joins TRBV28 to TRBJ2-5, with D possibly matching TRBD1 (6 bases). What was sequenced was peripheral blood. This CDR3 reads CASSLGAEETQYF. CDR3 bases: TGTGCCAGCAGCTTGGGGGCTGAAGAGACCCAGTACTTC.